These 6 T cell receptor beta chains were sequenced from one sample in a study of blood T cell repertoires in COVID-19. Sequencing was performed with immunoSEQ multiplex PCR; in TCRdb, only in-frame clones are kept and a portion is missing. The sample has approximately 300,000 clones; 80% to 90% are singletons. The sample consisted of PBMCs or T cells enriched from blood (not recorded which). These receptors originate from a woman in her thirties who had recovered from COVID-19.

V gene TRBV18 combines with J gene TRBJ1-5; D is uncertain. Germline V gene sequence: CDR1 KGHSH, CDR2 LQKENI. V gave up 3 bases and J gave up 10 bases, with 13 bases separating them. The CDR3 has 13 amino acids. The CDR3 DNA is TGTGCCAGCTCACCCGTATCCGCGAGCCCCCAGCATTTT. Translation: CASSPVSASPQHF.

This chain connects TRBV6-4 to TRBJ2-1, with D perhaps matching TRBD2 (6 bases). CDR1 and CDR2 from the germline V gene are MRHNA and SNTAGT. The length of the CDR3 is 16 residues. V was pared by 6 bases and J by 2 bases, with 17 bases between. The CDR3 DNA sequence: TGTGCCAGCAGCCTTCGGGCGGGGATCCCCTACAATGAGCAGTTCTTC. Amino acid sequence: CASSLRAGIPYNEQFF.

The rearrangement uses TRBV5-6 and TRBJ2-1, with TRBD1 as a possible D gene (5 bases). This CDR3 spans 14 amino acids. Germline values: CDR1 SGHDT, CDR2 YYEEEE. The V end lost 4 bases, the J end lost 9 bases, and 17 bases lay between the germline ends. The CDR3 loop is CASSPPNMGPEQFF. CDR3 bases: TGTGCCAGCAGCCCGCCAAATATGGGGCCTGAGCAGTTCTTC. The whole variable domain, filled in from reference TRBV5-6 and TRBJ2-1, reads DAGVTQSPTHLIKTRGQQVTLRCSPKSGHDTVSWYQQALGQGPQFIFQYYEEEERQRGNFPDRFSGHQFPNYSSELNVNALLLGDSALYLCASSPPNMGPEQFFGPGTRLTVL.

This clone was detected a few times. The CDR3 loop is CASSGMAGPYNSPLHF. As DNA, the CDR3 is TGTGCCAGTAGCGGGATGGCAGGACCTTATAATTCACCCCTCCACTTT. The chain carries TRBV19 and TRBJ1-6; no reliable D call. Germline CDR1 reads LNHDA; CDR2 reads SQIVND (reference sequence). The germline V and J ends were trimmed by 6 bases and 4 bases, with 16 bases remaining between them. The CDR3 has 16 amino acids.

This clone was observed a handful of times. The rearrangement uses TRBV7-8 and TRBJ2-6; 7 bases are shared with TRBD1. Trimming took 5 bases from V and 3 from J; bases not matched to a gene: 4. CDR3 length equals 15 residues. Germline loops: CDR1 SGHVS, CDR2 FQNEAQ. In DNA form, the CDR3 reads TGTGCCAGCAGCCGAACAGGGGATGGGGCCAACGTCCTGACTTTC. This sequence encodes CASSRTGDGANVLTF.

The gene calls are TRBV27 and TRBJ2-7, with 10 bases that match TRBD1. The CDR3 covers 17 residues. The germline gives CDR1 MNHEY, CDR2 SMNVEV (reference sequence). J gave up 2 bases and V 5 bases, and 12 bases lay outside the gene matches. In nucleotides, the CDR3 is TGTGCCAGCAGTCTCGAAAGGTCCGGGACAGGGGCCTACGAGCAGTACTTC. It is translated as CASSLERSGTGAYEQYF.